The 23 T cell receptor beta chains presented below share a single source sample, sequenced in a study of Graves' ophthalmopathy and Graves' hyperthyroidism. Amplified TCR beta CDR3 regions were obtained using RNA transcripts as template. RT-PCR in the first round used HTBI primers; a second-round multiplex PCR followed. TCRdb called the multiplex PCR reads again in MiXCR, with one record for every CDR3 protein. Among a few hundred thousand distinct CDR3 sequences listed, 39% were seen once. The sequenced material came from peripheral blood or thyroid tissue (not recorded which). The source of these receptors is an adult man with Graves' hyperthyroidism.

This clonotype was found many times. CDR3 nucleotide sequence: TGTGCCAGCAGCTATAACAGGGGGCGTAGGAGAACTGAAGCTTTCTTT. This codes for CASSYNRGRRRTEAFF. The chain has TRBV7-2 and TRBJ1-1, with TRBD1 matching 9 bases. Losses at the gene ends were 4 bases for V and 5 bases for J; bases not matched to a gene: 11. This CDR3 has 16 residues. Germline loops: CDR1 SGHTA, CDR2 FQGNSA.

At least ten counts were recorded for this clonotype. The V call is TRBV3-1, the J call TRBJ1-2; no reliable D call. The length of the CDR3 is 15 residues. V was shortened by 0 bases and J by 4 bases, with 12 bases between the two germline ends. Germline CDR1 and CDR2: LGHDT and YNNKEL (reference sequence). The chain's CDR3 is CASSQDLSGTYGYTF. The CDR3 bases are TGTGCCAGCAGCCAAGATCTCAGCGGAACCTATGGCTACACCTTC.

This sequence joins TRBV29-1 and TRBJ2-1; D uncertain. Trimming removed 4 bases from V and 8 bases from J, with 6 bases in between. From germline, CDR1 is SQVTM and CDR2 ANQGSEA. The CDR3 length is 10 residues. Written as DNA, the CDR3 is TGCAGCGTTGTTGTGGATGAGCAGTTCTTC. Its protein is CSVVVDEQFF.

This chain joins TRBV28 and TRBJ2-2; D gene ambiguous. This CDR3 spans 15 amino acids. With 4 bases removed from V and 5 bases from J, the gap between germline ends came to 14 bases. Germline assignment: CDR1 MDHEN and CDR2 SYDVKM. The CDR3 DNA follows: TGTGCCAGCAGTTCGACACCTCAAGTGACCGGGGAGCTGTTTTTT. This gives the protein CASSSTPQVTGELFF.

The J gene is TRBJ1-4, the V gene TRBV7-9; TRBD1 might be the D (6 bases). The V end lost 5 bases, the J end lost 14 bases, and 24 bases lay between the germline ends. Germline-derived CDR1 and CDR2 are SEHNR and FQNEAQ (reference sequence). CDR3 size: 15 residues. This chain's CDR3 is CASSRMTGHEERLFF. CDR3 DNA sequence: TGTGCCAGCAGCCGCATGACAGGCCACGAGGAAAGGCTGTTTTTT.

The chain recombines TRBV2 with TRBJ2-7, with 9 bases aligning to TRBD1. V gave up 11 bases and J gave up 3 bases; unmatched junction bases: 8. CDR3 size: 13 residues. Looked up from germline, CDR1 is SNHLY and CDR2 is FYNNEI. The CDR3 spells CAASGTGSYEQYF. As DNA, the CDR3 is TGTGCCGCAAGCGGGACAGGGAGCTACGAGCAGTACTTC.

The rearrangement joins TRBV20-1 to TRBJ1-5; D ambiguous. V lost 6 bases and J 5 bases, leaving 17 bases between the germline ends. Germline-derived CDR1 and CDR2 are DFQATT and SNEGSKA (reference sequence). The CDR3 has 14 residues. The DNA of the CDR3 is TGCAGTGCCACCAGCAGAAGGAAGCATCAGCCCCAGCATTTT. Translation: CSATSRRKHQPQHF.

This clonotype occurred many times. The gene calls are TRBV12-3 or TRBV12-4 and TRBJ1-2; maybe TRBD1 (6 bases). The CDR3 runs to 15 residues. Deletions cut 7 bases from V and 2 bases from J, with 17 bases between. The CDR3 DNA follows: TGTGCCAGCATCCCCTCGGGGGCGTGGAACTATGGCTACACCTTC. Its translation: CASIPSGAWNYGYTF.

V and J are TRBV24-1 and TRBJ2-5, with D unresolved. CDR1 and CDR2 from the germline V gene are KGHDR and SFDVKD. The length of the CDR3 is 12 residues. V lost 3 bases and J lost 5, with 6 bases in between. CDR3 nucleotide sequence: TGTGCCACCAGTGATAACGGGGAGACCCAGTACTTC. This sequence encodes CATSDNGETQYF.

This clonotype came up a few times. The chain joins TRBV10-3 to TRBJ1-6; 9 nucleotides line up with TRBD1. Per the germline V gene, CDR1 is ENHRY and CDR2 is SYGVKD. The J segment lost 10 bases and the V segment lost 2 bases, leaving 12 bases of the junction unmatched. This CDR3 has 17 residues. CDR3 region: CAISETGQGIPPSPLHF. The CDR3 DNA reads as TGTGCCATCAGTGAGACGGGACAGGGAATTCCCCCATCACCCCTCCACTTT.

This clonotype was found once. The J gene is TRBJ2-3, the V gene TRBV29-1, with TRBD1 as a possible D gene (6 bases). The CDR3 has 14 amino acids. V gave up 1 base and J gave up 3 bases, with 11 bases separating them. Germline V gene lookup returns CDR1 SQVTM and CDR2 ANQGSEA. For the CDR3, the DNA is TGCAGCGTTGAAGTCCTACAGGGTACAGATACGCAGTATTTT. This translates into CSVEVLQGTDTQYF.

This rearrangement joins TRBV7-9 to TRBJ2-7; D tentatively fits TRBD1 or TRBD2 (5 bases each). With 5 bases removed from V and 2 bases from J, the gap between germline ends came to 19 bases. CDR1 is SEHNR and CDR2 is FQNEAQ in the germline V gene (reference sequence). The CDR3 has 16 residues. In DNA, the CDR3 is TGTGCCAGCAGCCAAGGCTCCGGGACCGTTACCTACGAGCAGTACTTC. Its protein is CASSQGSGTVTYEQYF.

A word on this clonotype: It is unclear where the CDR3 begins or ends on the DNA, so no DNA is shown, and the CDR3 is as TCRdb lists it. This chain links TRBV7-9 with TRBJ1-6; no DNA check was done on the table's D call, TRBD1. The length of the CDR3 is 22 amino acids, counting both ends. Per germline, CDR1 SEHNR and CDR2 FQNEAQ (reference sequence). This CDR3 reads CASSFYICSARDAGTGNSSLHF.

Concerning this clonotype itself: A read error is possible here, since a much larger clone lies one base away. The V and J genes are TRBV4-1 and TRBJ1-1; 7 positions agree with TRBD1. The CDR3 loop spans 17 amino acids. Germline-derived CDR1 and CDR2 are MGHRA and YSYEKL. For the CDR3, the DNA is TGCGCCAGCGGCCAAGATGAGTGGGACAGAACGAACACTGAAGCTTTCTTT. Amino acid sequence: CASGQDEWDRTNTEAFF.

This chain uses TRBV6-6 with TRBJ2-7, with a tentative D call TRBD1 (6 bases). The CDR3 runs 15 residues. Germline V gene lookup returns CDR1 MNHNY and CDR2 SVGAGI (reference sequence). Trimming stripped 0 bases from V and 2 bases from J, with 11 bases between. CDR3 amino acids: CASSYSTGSAYEQYF. CDR3 in DNA: TGTGCCAGCAGTTACTCGACAGGCTCAGCCTACGAGCAGTACTTC.

This clonotype was picked up many times. The genes are TRBV20-1 and TRBJ1-1; 7 bases map to TRBD1. V gave up 5 bases and J gave up 6 bases; unmatched junction bases: 12. The CDR3 covers 14 residues. Looked up from germline, CDR1 is DFQATT and CDR2 is SNEGSKA (reference sequence). Written as DNA, the CDR3 is TGCAGTGCTTCCCGGGACAGCGTGACGGCTGAAGCTTTCTTT. Protein sequence: CSASRDSVTAEAFF.

The chain carries TRBV6-4 and TRBJ2-7; 12 positions match TRBD2. Matching the DNA end better, TRBJ2-1 makes the J call doubtful. The germline gives CDR1 MRHNA, CDR2 SNTAGT. The CDR3 sequence is 18 residues long. CDR3: CASSPMTSGGEHGNEQFF. CDR3 sequence (DNA): TGTGCCAGCAGTCCGATGACTAGCGGGGGTGAGCATGGGAATGAGCAGTTCTTC.

This chain joins TRBV5-8 and TRBJ2-2; tentatively, D is TRBD2 (7 bases). The germline gives CDR1 SGHTS, CDR2 YDEGEE. Trimming removed 5 bases at V and 7 bases at J, with 15 bases between. The CDR3 runs 14 residues. The CDR3 nucleotides are TGTGCCAGCAGACCGAGGGGGGGTTTCGGGGAGCTGTTTTTT. Its protein is CASRPRGGFGELFF.

This clonotype appeared a few times. CDR3 coding DNA: TGTGCCAGCAGCGTAGGTTCTTCTGGCAGGGGCTACACCGGGGAGCTGTTTTTT. Protein product: CASSVGSSGRGYTGELFF. The chain joins TRBV9 to TRBJ2-2, with D maybe TRBD1 (6 bases). V was shortened by 0 bases and J by 3 bases, with 18 bases between the two germline ends. Per germline, CDR1 SGDLS and CDR2 YYNGEE. This CDR3 comprises 18 residues.

This clonotype was counted between two and nine times. The J gene is TRBJ2-2, the V gene TRBV11-3; the D gene is possibly TRBD2 (6 bases). The germline gives CDR1 SGHNT, CDR2 YENEEA. Deletions cut 1 base from V and 4 bases from J, with 10 bases between. The CDR3 is 15 residues long. This chain's CDR3 is CASSLGLATTGELFF. CDR3 nucleotides: TGTGCCAGCAGCTTAGGGCTAGCGACCACCGGGGAGCTGTTTTTT.

Notes on this clonotype: The CDR3 carries no conserved terminal phenylalanine or tryptophan, so it likely arises from a read error. This chain links TRBV20-1 with TRBJ1-5; TRBD1 agrees at 7 bases. V shed 5 bases, J shed 0 bases, and the junction held 1 base outside the gene matches. CDR1 DFQATT and CDR2 SNEGSKA come from the germline V gene (reference sequence). This CDR3 is built from 13 residues. The CDR3 loop reads CSAWTGSNQPQHS. The CDR3 DNA reads as TGCAGTGCTTGGACAGGTAGCAATCAGCCCCAGCATTCT.

The rearrangement links TRBV6-5 to TRBJ1-4, with D maybe TRBD1 (5 bases). From germline, CDR1 is MNHEY and CDR2 SVGAGI. V was clipped by 6 bases and J by 3 bases, with 8 bases between them. CDR3 length equals 13 residues. CDR3 protein: CASRGGANEKLFF. The CDR3 coding sequence is TGTGCCAGCAGGGGGGGGGCTAATGAAAAACTGTTTTTT.

This chain uses TRBV5-1 with TRBJ2-7, with TRBD2 matching 13 bases. The CDR3 covers 17 residues. The V and J ends lost 0 bases and 4 bases, in that order; junction bases with no gene match: 7. Germline V lookup: CDR1 SGHRS, CDR2 YFSETQ. This CDR3 is CASSLGTSGSIIYEQYF. The CDR3 nucleotides are TGCGCCAGCAGCTTGGGGACTAGCGGGAGCATAATTTACGAGCAGTACTTC.